This T cell receptor (beta chain) was captured in a study of blood T cell repertoires in COVID-19. Overall study context: Samples came from the United States, Italy and Spain, spanning acute and convalescent COVID-19. From T cells, B-cell-depleted T cells, or PBMCs came the material, which was cDNA or gDNA.

Source study methods: Nucleated cell counts were estimated from reference gene primer amplification. TCRdb keeps only in-frame clones here, not all; method: immunoSEQ multiplex PCR. Clone size and V and J calls were adopted from that table, with D and trimming inferred from the DNA. The table records 410,000 or so clones, approximately 91% of them present only once. The CDR3 extends over 12 amino acids. Looked up from germline, CDR1 is SGHDN and CDR2 is FVKESK. V lost 2 bases and J 5 bases, leaving 6 bases between the germline ends. The genes are TRBV14 and TRBJ2-5; no reliable D call. Sequencing was performed on peripheral blood. This sequence was found in a woman in her 40s with COVID-19, enrolled during active disease. CDR3 residues: CASSQQWETQYF. The CDR3 region has the DNA TGTGCCAGCAGCCAACAGTGGGAGACCCAGTACTTC.